Given below is one TCR beta chain in context. Trimming removed 2 bases from V and 8 bases from J; junction bases left unmatched: 6. The CDR3 runs to 15 residues. Germline loops: CDR1 SSHAT, CDR2 FNYEAQ (reference sequence). Time point noted: baseline pretreatment blood. Specified treatment: 15 Gy SBRT to primary tumor, nephrectomy 4 weeks later. The assay was immunoSEQ multiplex PCR, and TCRdb's table has in-frame clones only and misses some. This table holds tens of thousands of clones, around 72% found once. The data belong to a study of radiation and T cells in renal cell carcinoma. The sample here was blood, taken from a patient whose treatment included radiotherapy and nephrectomy. This chain links TRBV7-7 with TRBJ2-1, with TRBD2 identical over 10 bases. The TCR comes from a man in his sixties with renal cell carcinoma. CDR3 in DNA: TGTGCCAGCAGCTTAACTTCTAGCGGGAGTTATGAGCAGTTCTTC. It codes for CASSLTSSGSYEQFF.